One sample yielded the 3 T cell receptor beta chains listed below, sequenced in a study of beta chain features in type 1 diabetes. Expressed TCRB transcripts were sequenced after all isolated RNA was converted to cDNA. Using immunoSEQ multiplex PCR, the repertoire was profiled, and TCRdb retains in-frame clones only, with some absent. The sample yields 130,000 to 150,000 clones, around a tenth seen once. The sequenced sample consisted of central memory CD4+ T cells from blood. The receptor set was obtained from a young man in good health.

The chain uses TRBV11-3 and TRBJ2-2; no reliable D call. V dropped 4 bases and J dropped 7 bases, with 7 bases sitting between them. This CDR3 is 12 amino acids long. CDR1 and CDR2 from the germline V gene are SGHNT and YENEEA. CDR3 loop: CASSSRGGELFF. CDR3 in DNA: TGTGCCAGCAGCTCTCGCGGCGGGGAGCTGTTTTTT.

The V call is TRBV30, the J call TRBJ2-7, with a tentative D call TRBD1 (6 bases). Trimming stripped 3 bases from V and 4 bases from J, with 13 bases between. There are 13 residues in the CDR3. Germline assignment: CDR1 GTSNPN and CDR2 SVGIG (reference sequence). The CDR3 is CAWRAGAVYEQYF. The CDR3, as DNA: TGTGCCTGGAGGGCAGGGGCGGTATACGAGCAGTACTTC.

This clone was detected only a few times. J is TRBJ2-1 and V is TRBV5-1, with 8 bases lining up with TRBD2. There are 15 residues in the CDR3. V dropped 1 base and J dropped 4; count of bases not matched to a gene: 4. In germline, CDR1 is SGHRS, CDR2 YFSETQ. As DNA, the CDR3 is TGCGCCAGCAGCTTGACAGCGGGGGAATACAATGAGCAGTTCTTC. As protein: CASSLTAGEYNEQFF.